One and the same sample provided the 26 T cell receptor beta chains below, sequenced in a study of blood T cells in healthy people across ages (dated by TCRdb to between 2015 and 2017). Library prep was done by 5' RACE. The sequencer was an Illumina HiSeq 2500. A second PCR of about 6 to 11 cycles was run with a J-beta primer mix and a sample-barcoded 5' primer. TCRdb redid the processing of the public reads, applying fastp at Q25 and MiXCR, and retained in-frame beta chains. Rows are unified per CDR3 protein, each entry keeping the most common DNA and genes. The sample contains about 1 million distinct CDR3 sequences, 40% to 45% of them found a single time. Approximately 20% of the sample is in the top ten clones. Sequenced: blood. The receptors shown here come from a woman aged 55-69 years in good health.

The J gene is TRBJ1-5, the V gene TRBV3-1, with unresolved D. V was pared by 0 bases and J by 9 bases, with 15 bases between. The CDR3 extends over 15 amino acids. Germline assignment: CDR1 LGHDT and CDR2 YNNKEL (reference sequence). Here the CDR3 reads CASSQDLKSARPQHF. Written as DNA, the CDR3 is TGTGCCAGCAGCCAAGATTTAAAATCCGCCCGGCCCCAGCATTTT.

The rearrangement joins TRBV15 to TRBJ1-2; D is ambiguous. V was clipped by 3 bases and J by 6 bases, with 20 bases between them. The germline V gene has CDR1 LNHNV and CDR2 YYDKDF (reference sequence). This CDR3 spans 16 amino acids. CDR3 residues: CATSSGEAGGIDGYTF. CDR3 nucleotides: TGTGCCACCAGCAGTGGCGAGGCAGGAGGAATAGATGGCTACACCTTC. The full variable domain, completed using reference TRBV15 and TRBJ1-2, is DAMVIQNPRYQVTQFGKPVTLSCSQTLNHNVMYWYQQKSSQAPKLLFHYYDKDFNNEADTPDNFQSRRPNTSFCFLDIRSPGLGDTAMYLCATSSGEAGGIDGYTFGSGTRLTVV.

The chain uses TRBV5-1 and TRBJ2-7; either TRBD1 or TRBD2 may supply D (5 bases each). V lost 3 bases, J lost 0 bases, and 19 bases lay in between. Per the germline V gene, CDR1 is SGHRS and CDR2 is YFSETQ. The CDR3 loop spans 17 amino acids. The CDR3 is CASSWSGRASSSYEQYF. The CDR3 bases are TGCGCCAGCAGCTGGAGCGGCAGGGCCTCCTCCTCCTACGAGCAGTACTTC.

The rearrangement joins TRBV9 to TRBJ1-2, with D hard to call. The V end was cut by 4 bases, the J end by 4 bases, with 8 bases between. This CDR3 is 12 amino acids long. The germline gives CDR1 SGDLS, CDR2 YYNGEE. CDR3 loop: CASSRRGYGYTF. CDR3 nucleotides: TGTGCCAGCAGCAGACGGGGCTATGGCTACACCTTC.

V is TRBV25-1 and J is TRBJ1-2, with D possibly TRBD1 on 6 matching bases. The CDR3 has 15 amino acids. The germline V and J ends were trimmed by 3 bases and 2 bases, with 13 bases remaining between them. Per germline, CDR1 MGHDK and CDR2 SYGVNS. The CDR3 bases are TGTGCCAGCAGTGATCCCGGGGGGCCAAACTATGGCTACACCTTC. Translated, it gives CASSDPGGPNYGYTF.

This clonotype was detected once. V gene TRBV6-1 combines with J gene TRBJ2-1, with D perhaps matching TRBD1 or TRBD2 (5 bases each). Germline CDR1 MNHNS, CDR2 SASEGT. Trimming removed 3 bases at V and 8 bases at J, with 14 bases between. This CDR3 is 14 amino acids long. Written as DNA, the CDR3 is TGTGCCAGCAGTGAGGTATGGGACCCCCATGAGCAGTTCTTC. This sequence encodes CASSEVWDPHEQFF.

This clonotype was detected a few times. The J gene is TRBJ2-7, the V gene TRBV7-6; TRBD2 matches at 10 bases. With V trimmed by 1 base and J by 3 bases, 12 bases remained unmatched. The CDR3 extends over 18 amino acids. Germline V gene data show CDR1 as SGHVS and CDR2 as FNYEAQ. In DNA, the CDR3 is TGTGCCAGCAGCTTAGTCGGGCCCCTCGGGACTAGCGTCTACGAGCAGTACTTC. Amino acid sequence: CASSLVGPLGTSVYEQYF.

This clonotype was found once. The V and J genes are TRBV10-2 and TRBJ2-1; the match to TRBD2 covers 8 bases. From germline, CDR1 is WSHSY and CDR2 SAAADI. The ends lost 11 bases at V and 4 bases at J; junction bases unmatched: 7. The CDR3 has 13 amino acids. The CDR3, as DNA: TGCGCCGCCACTTTAGCGGGGTACAATGAGCAGTTCTTC. Its translation is CAATLAGYNEQFF.

In its sample, this clonotype was seen many times. The chain recombines TRBV3-1 with TRBJ2-7; D is perhaps TRBD1 (6 bases). Trimming took off 4 bases at V and 4 bases at J, with 8 bases between the two ends. The CDR3 consists of 12 residues. Germline V gene data show CDR1 as LGHDT and CDR2 as YNNKEL (reference sequence). DNA for the CDR3: TGTGCCAGCAGCCCAGGACAGTACGAGCAGTACTTC. Its protein product is CASSPGQYEQYF.

J is TRBJ2-7 and V is TRBV20-1; 7 bases line up with TRBD2. The V and J ends lost 1 base and 0 bases, in that order; junction bases with no gene match: 3. The CDR3 totals 14 residues. Germline CDR1 is DFQATT and CDR2 is SNEGSKA (reference sequence). DNA of the CDR3: TGCAGTGCTAGAGGAAGGACTAGCTCCTACGAGCAGTACTTC. It encodes CSARGRTSSYEQYF.

This clonotype has just a few counts. At one of its ends the junction is not consistent with the germline gene, which may arise from a read error. The V and J genes are TRBV27 and TRBJ2-7; 8 nucleotides align to TRBD1. This CDR3 spans 13 amino acids. Germline loops: CDR1 MNHEY, CDR2 SMNVEV (reference sequence). The CDR3 DNA reads as TGCGCCAGCAGCTCCCGACAGGGGTACGAGCAGTACTTC. This sequence encodes CASSSRQGYEQYF.

V and J are TRBV6-4 and TRBJ2-3, with TRBD2 matching 10 bases. Per germline, CDR1 MRHNA and CDR2 SNTAGT. V shed 0 bases, J shed 11 bases, and the junction held 14 bases outside the gene matches. This CDR3 contains 17 residues. The chain's CDR3 is CASSDSKSGRANSRQYF. For the CDR3, the DNA is TGTGCCAGCAGTGACTCGAAAAGCGGGAGGGCCAACTCGCGGCAGTATTTT.

This chain connects TRBV7-8 to TRBJ2-3, with D maybe TRBD1 (6 bases). The germline V gene has CDR1 SGHVS and CDR2 FQNEAQ. The CDR3 consists of 16 residues. V lost 6 bases to trimming and J lost 5 bases, with 21 bases between them. The CDR3 here is CASSTPGTHLGDTQYF. The CDR3 DNA reads as TGTGCCAGCAGTACTCCAGGGACACACCTGGGAGATACGCAGTATTTT.

This clonotype was found a few times. The rearrangement joins TRBV7-2 to TRBJ2-1; D unclear. CDR3 length: 15 residues. Germline loops: CDR1 SGHTA, CDR2 FQGNSA. V was clipped by 1 base and J by 0 bases, with 7 bases between them. In nucleotides, the CDR3 is TGTGCCAGCAGCTTAGGCTACAACTCCTACAATGAGCAGTTCTTC. Protein product: CASSLGYNSYNEQFF. Full variable domain (outside the CDR3, taken from reference TRBV7-2 and TRBJ2-1): GAGVSQSPSNKVTEKGKDVELRCDPISGHTALYWYRQSLGQGLEFLIYFQGNSAPDKSGLPSDRFSAERTGGSVSTLTIQRTQQEDSAVYLCASSLGYNSYNEQFFGPGTRLTVL.

This clonotype was counted at least ten times. The rearrangement uses TRBV2 and TRBJ2-3, with D uncertain. V was pared by 6 bases and J by 0 bases, with 4 bases between. This CDR3 spans 12 amino acids. Germline-derived CDR1 and CDR2 are SNHLY and FYNNEI. In DNA, the CDR3 is TGTGCCAGCAGGATTAGCACAGATACGCAGTATTTT. As protein: CASRISTDTQYF. Full variable domain (outside the CDR3, taken from reference TRBV2 and TRBJ2-3): EPEVTQTPSHQVTQMGQEVILRCVPISNHLYFYWYRQILGQKVEFLVSFYNNEISEKSEIFDDQFSVERPDGSNFTLKIRSTKLEDSAMYFCASRISTDTQYFGPGTRLTVL.

This clonotype was seen more than once but under ten times. The rearrangement uses TRBV20-1 and TRBJ1-2; possibly TRBD1 for D (5 bases). Germline V gene lookup returns CDR1 DFQATT and CDR2 SNEGSKA (reference sequence). V lost 4 bases and J lost 4, with 19 bases in between. This CDR3 has 15 amino acids. CDR3: CSAIDPGYRTYGYTF. Written as DNA, the CDR3 is TGCAGTGCTATCGACCCAGGGTATAGAACCTATGGCTACACCTTC.

CDR3 nucleotides: TGTGCCAGCGGCCCAGGGGACAGGGGGGGGGAGCAGTACTTC. Translated, it gives CASGPGDRGGEQYF. This rearrangement joins TRBV12-3 or TRBV12-4 to TRBJ2-7; the match to TRBD1 covers 11 bases. This CDR3 comprises 14 residues. The J segment lost 7 bases and the V segment lost 8 bases, leaving 10 bases of the junction unmatched.

This clonotype came up many times. The chain is built from TRBV3-1 and TRBJ2-5, with TRBD1 matching over 10 bases. CDR3 size: 15 residues. Germline-derived CDR1 and CDR2 are LGHDT and YNNKEL (reference sequence). The trim removed 1 base at V and 2 bases at J, leaving 1 base unmatched. The CDR3 bases are TGTGCCAGCAGCCAAGGGGACAGGGGTCAAGAGACCCAGTACTTC. This encodes CASSQGDRGQETQYF.

The chain has TRBV27 and TRBJ1-4; D is uncertain. The germline gives CDR1 MNHEY, CDR2 SMNVEV (reference sequence). Trimming shortened V by 5 bases and J by 7 bases, and 8 bases separated the two germline ends. The CDR3 loop spans 12 amino acids. CDR3 DNA sequence: TGTGCCAGCAGTCCATTGGGTGAAAAACTGTTTTTT. Translated: CASSPLGEKLFF. The entire variable domain, with the rest obtained from reference TRBV27 and TRBJ1-4, is as follows: EAQVTQNPRYLITVTGKKLTVTCSQNMNHEYMSWYRQDPGLGLRQIYYSMNVEVTDKGDVPEGYKVSRKEKRNFPLILESPSPNQTSLYFCASSPLGEKLFFGSGTQLSVL.

The J gene is TRBJ2-3, the V gene TRBV6-5; D possibly corresponds to TRBD2 (6 bases). Germline V CDR1 and CDR2: MNHEY, SVGAGI. The CDR3 has 14 residues. V gave up 6 bases and J gave up 0 bases, with 10 bases separating them. The CDR3 loop is CASRKLASTDTQYF. The CDR3 region has the DNA TGTGCCAGCAGAAAACTAGCTAGCACAGATACGCAGTATTTT.

The table lists this clonotype with a few counts. The CDR3 DNA is TGCGCCAGCAGCTTGACTAGCGGATATGGGAAGGGCACAGATACGCAGTATTTT. As protein: CASSLTSGYGKGTDTQYF. The gene calls are TRBV5-1 and TRBJ2-3; 8 nucleotides line up with TRBD2. The V gene end was trimmed by 1 base and the J gene end by 1 base; junction bases not matched to a gene: 11. Germline V gives CDR1 SGHRS, CDR2 YFSETQ. There are 18 residues in the CDR3.

The chain employs TRBV4-1 and TRBJ2-7; D perhaps matches TRBD2 (6 bases). Trimming took off 0 bases at V and 7 bases at J, with 19 bases between the two ends. The germline V gene encodes CDR1 MGHRA and CDR2 YSYEKL. There are 16 residues in the CDR3. Here the CDR3 reads CASSQEGGSSYNEQYF. The CDR3 DNA follows: TGCGCCAGCAGCCAAGAGGGGGGATCTTCCTACAATGAGCAGTACTTC.

The gene calls are TRBV7-9 and TRBJ2-3, with D possibly TRBD2 on 6 matching bases. Trimming pared 5 bases from V and 2 bases from J, leaving 14 bases between. CDR1 and CDR2 from the germline V gene are SEHNR and FQNEAQ (reference sequence). The CDR3 consists of 15 residues. Here the CDR3 DNA reads TGTGCCAGCAGCCCAACCGGGACTCTCACAGATACGCAGTATTTT. Protein product: CASSPTGTLTDTQYF.

This clonotype has a handful of counts. The chain recombines TRBV27 with TRBJ1-6; no definite D call. Germline assignment: CDR1 MNHEY and CDR2 SMNVEV (reference sequence). Between the trimmed V and J ends, which lost 2 bases and 7 bases, there was a span of 12 bases. The CDR3 sequence is 15 residues long. In DNA, the CDR3 is TGTGCCAGCAGTTTAGGTTCCACGGGCAATTCACCCCTCCACTTT. As protein: CASSLGSTGNSPLHF.

About this clonotype itself: Just one base apart from a much larger clone, this may be a read error. This chain connects TRBV10-3 to TRBJ2-3, with D possibly TRBD1 on 5 matching bases. Trimming pared 10 bases from V and 9 bases from J, leaving 20 bases between. From germline, CDR1 is ENHRY and CDR2 SYGVKD. The CDR3 covers 13 residues. CDR3 loop: CATLGHSAATQYF. The CDR3 region has the DNA TGTGCCACCCTGGGGCACAGCGCAGCGACGCAGTATTTT.

V gene TRBV20-1 combines with J gene TRBJ2-3; 8 nucleotides match TRBD2. Trimming took 3 bases from V and 8 from J; bases not matched to a gene: 16. CDR3 size: 16 residues. Germline loops: CDR1 DFQATT, CDR2 SNEGSKA (reference sequence). CDR3 region: CSASNPGPGGAATQYF. CDR3 DNA: TGCAGTGCTAGTAATCCGGGGCCCGGGGGGGCAGCTACGCAGTATTTT.